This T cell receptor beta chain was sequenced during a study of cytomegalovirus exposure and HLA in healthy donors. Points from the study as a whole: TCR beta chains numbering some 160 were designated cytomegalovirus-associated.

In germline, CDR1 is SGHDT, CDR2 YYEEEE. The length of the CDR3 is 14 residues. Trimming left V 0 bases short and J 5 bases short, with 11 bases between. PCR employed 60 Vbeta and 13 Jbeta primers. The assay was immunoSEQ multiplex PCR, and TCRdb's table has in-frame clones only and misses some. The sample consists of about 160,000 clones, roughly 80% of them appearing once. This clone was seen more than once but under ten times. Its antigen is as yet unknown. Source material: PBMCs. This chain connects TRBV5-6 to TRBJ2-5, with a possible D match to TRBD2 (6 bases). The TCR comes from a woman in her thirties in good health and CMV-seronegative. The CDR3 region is CASSLDGREETQYF. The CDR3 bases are TGTGCCAGCAGCTTGGATGGCCGGGAGGAGACCCAGTACTTC.